Listed here is a single TCR beta chain. The sample belongs to a study of OX40 agonist ivuxolimab in advanced cancers. Method: immunoSEQ multiplex PCR; TCRdb's copy keeps in-frame clones and lacks some. The table has roughly 76,000 clones, 80% to 90% seen once; the top ten hold approximately 5%. From germline, CDR1 is LNHNV and CDR2 YYDKDF (reference sequence). Trimming cost V 0 bases and J 4 bases, with 12 bases left between them. The CDR3 has 15 amino acids. The input for sequencing was CD4+ or CD8+ T cells sorted from blood, taken in a trial of the OX40 agonist ivuxolimab. The V gene is TRBV15, the J gene TRBJ1-2; D is uncertain. This TCR was recovered from an adult with an advanced solid tumor such as melanoma, head and neck, liver or kidney cancer. CDR3 bases: TGTGCCACCAGCAGAGACCCCCGGGGTCTCTATGGCTACACCTTC. Amino acids: CATSRDPRGLYGYTF.